This T cell receptor beta chain was observed in a study of T cell responses to AZD1222 COVID-19 vaccine (dated by TCRdb to the early 2020s). In the study overall: AZD1222 recipients given second doses at about 4 weeks or at about 12 weeks were pooled, since spike-specific TCR depth and breadth were not found to differ between the two schedules. TCR sequencing was performed for over 230 trial participants, of whom about 200 were given two doses of AZD1222 and around 25 were given two doses of MenACWY control vaccine. Trial participants were enrolled by age into 18-55, 56-69 and 70-plus year subgroups, with roughly 160, 29 and 62 TCR-sequenced participants respectively. Beyond this particular receptor, the publication reports: No day 14 peak-response samples were available, so repertoires were characterized only after the peak T cell response. Spike-specific TCR breadth and depth rose significantly after two AZD1222 doses compared with day 0 and with MenACWY recipients. Conclusions about previously exposed vaccinees were limited because only 5 or 6 AZD1222 recipients were SARS-CoV-2 seropositive at baseline. In the small 56-69-year group, the increase in depth fell short of significance, most likely because of low power. Reportedly, almost half of the unique spike-specific TCRs recognized epitopes lying outside the regions that are mutated in the B.1.351 and B.1.1.7 variants. CD4 TCRs associated with the vaccine covered the entire spike protein, and the dominant responses were in regions 160-218 and 743-854. Most participants were white British and females outnumbered males, and the authors suggested that clonal diversity may have been underestimated.

Concerning this clone: It lacks a known antigen. Base qualities are not at hand, and no much larger clone is one base apart.

The CDR3 regions of human TCRbeta chains were analyzed by immunosequencing. The authors' pipeline ran thus. TCRs in the repertoires were matched against a reference library of SARS-CoV-2-specific TCRs that had been generated with the MIRA antigen-specificity platform. Breadth was defined as the fraction of unique TCRs that were SARS-CoV-2-associated, and depth was defined as the fraction of total T cells that were SARS-CoV-2-associated. Each spike-specific TCR was assigned to its reactive spike region and to a CD4 or CD8 class using the MIRA data. Log10-transformed breadth and depth values were compared by one-way ANOVA with Sidak's multiple comparisons tests. TCRdb's version of the immuneACCESS table is confined to in-frame rearrangements and falls short of the full clone set. An unresolved V gene accounts for under half of the shortfall where checked; the remainder is of unknown origin. From that table come the V and J calls and clone size; the DNA was used to work out D and trimming. This sample is represented by 95,000 to 110,000 clones; 87% of them were singletons. The leading ten clones occupy 3.5% to 4.5% of the sample.

The time point label here, explained by the study, means: baseline before first vaccination. Vaccinee samples were obtained from the UK trials COV001 and COV002, which included a single-blind randomized controlled phase 2/3 trial of AZD1222 (ChAdOx1 nCoV-19) in healthy adults. For TCRbeta chain sequencing, PBMC samples were collected from trial participants at day 0 and at day 28 after the second dose. The TCR sequence derives from an adult in good health. The sample in question was peripheral blood, obtained on day 0 of AZD1222 vaccination.

The CDR3 loop reads CASSLREIKTYEQYF. The DNA reads as follows: TGTGCCAGCAGCTTACGGGAGATAAAGACCTACGAGCAGTACTTC. Here the chain combines TRBV7-9 and TRBJ2-7, with TRBD2 tentatively as D gene (6 bases match). For CDR1 and CDR2, the germline V gene (reference sequence) lists SEHNR and FQNEAQ. The germline ends are 13 bases apart after V is trimmed by 2 bases and J by 2 bases. The CDR3 has 15 amino acids, counting the end cysteine and phenylalanine. This entry keeps only the CDR3 DNA: 45 bases, framed from base 1.